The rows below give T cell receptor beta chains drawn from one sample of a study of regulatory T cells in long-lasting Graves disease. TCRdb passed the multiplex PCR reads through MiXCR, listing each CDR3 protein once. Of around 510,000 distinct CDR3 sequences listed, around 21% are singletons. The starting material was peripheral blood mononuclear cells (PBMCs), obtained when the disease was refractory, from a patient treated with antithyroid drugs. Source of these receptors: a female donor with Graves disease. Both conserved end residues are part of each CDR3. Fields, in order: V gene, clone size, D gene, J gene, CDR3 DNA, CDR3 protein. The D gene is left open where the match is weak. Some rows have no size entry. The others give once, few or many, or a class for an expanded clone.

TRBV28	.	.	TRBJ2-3	TGTGCCAGCAGTTTAGGTAGTTCAGGGGGAGGTTGGGATACGCAGTATTTT	CASSLGSSGGGWDTQYF
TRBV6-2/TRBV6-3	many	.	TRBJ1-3	TGTGCCAGCAGTTACCCAGACTGCTCTGGAAACACCATATATTTT	CASSYPDCSGNTIYF
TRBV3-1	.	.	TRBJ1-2	TGTGCCAGCAGCCAAGAACGCCGAACCGGTGGCTACACCTTC	CASSQERRTGGYTF
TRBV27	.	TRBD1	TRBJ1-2	TGTGCCAGCAGTCCCGGGACAGGCTTTTACTATGGCTACACCTTC	CASSPGTGFYYGYTF
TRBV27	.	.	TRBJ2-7	TGTGCCAGCAGTTTATCGATTGAGGGCGTTTGGGAGCAGTACTTC	CASSLSIEGVWEQYF
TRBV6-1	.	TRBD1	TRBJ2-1	TGTGCCAGCAGCAGTACAGGGGACTCCTACAATGAGCAGTTCTTC	CASSSTGDSYNEQFF
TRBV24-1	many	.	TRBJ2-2	TGTGCCACCAGTGCGGCTGTTTTGACCGGGGAGCTGTTTTTT	CATSAAVLTGELFF
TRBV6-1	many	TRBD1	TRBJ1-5	TGTGCCAGCAGGCCCAGACAGGGCGGACAGCCCCAGCATTTT	CASRPRQGGQPQHF
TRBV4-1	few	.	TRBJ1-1	TGCGCCAGCAGCCAATACGAGGGGAAGGAGACTGAAGCTTTCTTT	CASSQYEGKETEAFF
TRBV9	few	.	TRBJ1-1	TGTGCCAGCAGCGTAGGACCCTCGGATCCCGAAGCTTTCTTT	CASSVGPSDPEAFF
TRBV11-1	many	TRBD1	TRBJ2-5	TGTGCCAGCAGCTTTTTTGGACAGGGGCTAAAAGAGACCCAGTACTTC	CASSFFGQGLKETQYF
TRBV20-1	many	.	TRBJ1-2	TGCAGTGCTGGGGCAGATCACTATGGCTACACCTTC	CSAGADHYGYTF
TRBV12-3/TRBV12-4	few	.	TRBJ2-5	TGTGCCAGCAGTGGGTTAAGTAGCACAGGGGAGACCCAGTACTTC	CASSGLSSTGETQYF
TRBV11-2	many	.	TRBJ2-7	TGTGCCAGCAGTTCCGTCGACAGAAATACCTACGAGCAGTACTTC	CASSSVDRNTYEQYF
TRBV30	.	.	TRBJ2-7	TGTGCCTGCACCCCAGAGACCTCAGGCTACGAGCAGTACTTC	CACTPETSGYEQYF
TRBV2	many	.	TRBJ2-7	TGTGCCAGCAGGAGGGGGGGCCCCTACGAGCAGTACTTC	CASRRGGPYEQYF
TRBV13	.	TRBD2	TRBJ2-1	TGTGCCAGCAGCTCGGGACTAGGATATGAGCAGTTCTTC	CASSSGLGYEQFF
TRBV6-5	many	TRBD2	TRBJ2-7	TGTGCCAGCAGTTACACCTCTAGCGGGAGTCTCGAGCAGTACTTC	CASSYTSSGSLEQYF
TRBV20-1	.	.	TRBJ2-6	TGCAGTGCTAGTCCGCAACCTGGGGCCAACGTCCTGACTTTC	CSASPQPGANVLTF
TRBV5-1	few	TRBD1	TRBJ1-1	TGCGCCAGCAGCGTGAACAGGGGTACTGAAGCTTTCTTT	CASSVNRGTEAFF
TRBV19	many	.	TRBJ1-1	TGTGCCACCCTGAAAGACAGGATGATGAACACTGAAGCTTTCTTT	CATLKDRMMNTEAFF
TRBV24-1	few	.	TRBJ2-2	TGTGCCACCAGTGAAGATACGAACACCGGGGAGCTGTTTTTT	CATSEDTNTGELFF
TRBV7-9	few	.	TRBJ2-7	TGTGCCAACAGCTTAGGCAGGGATGGCTTCTTCCCCTACGAGCAGTACTTC	CANSLGRDGFFPYEQYF
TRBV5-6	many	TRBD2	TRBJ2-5	TGTGCCAGCAGCTTGATGGGACTAGCGGGAACAGAGACCCAGTACTTC	CASSLMGLAGTETQYF
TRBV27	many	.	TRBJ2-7	TGTGCCAGCAGTGTTTCCCGGGACACTTCCTACGAGCAGTACTTC	CASSVSRDTSYEQYF
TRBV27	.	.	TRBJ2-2	TGTGCCAGCAGCCTCTCGCACAACACCGGGGAGCTGTTTTTT	CASSLSHNTGELFF
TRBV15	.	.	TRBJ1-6	TGTGCCACCAGCAGAGATGGACTTCCCAATTCACCCCTCCACTTT	CATSRDGLPNSPLHF
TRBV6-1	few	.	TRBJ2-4	TGTGCCAGCGCTAGGACAGCAGCCAAAAACATTCAGTACTTC	CASARTAAKNIQYF
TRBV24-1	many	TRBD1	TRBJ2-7	TGTGCCACCAGTGATTCCGGGACAGGTCCCTACGAGCAGTACTTC	CATSDSGTGPYEQYF
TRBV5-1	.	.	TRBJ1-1	TGCGCCAGCAGCTTGGGTCTGGGGGGATTCGACGGGAACACTGAAGCTTTCTTT	CASSLGLGGFDGNTEAFF
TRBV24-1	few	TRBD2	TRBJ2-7	TGTGCCACCAGTCGAGCGGGACTTCCCTACGAGCAGTACTTC	CATSRAGLPYEQYF
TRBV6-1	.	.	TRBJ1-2	TGTGCCAGCAAAAGGGACAATGTTAACTATGGCTACACCTTC	CASKRDNVNYGYTF
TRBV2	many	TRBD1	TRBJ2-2	TGTGCCAGCAGTGTTCAGGGGGCGAACACCGGGGAGCTGTTTTTT	CASSVQGANTGELFF
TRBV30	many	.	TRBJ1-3	TGTGCCTGGAGCCTTGCGAGAACAGGCTCTGGAAACACCATATATTTT	CAWSLARTGSGNTIYF
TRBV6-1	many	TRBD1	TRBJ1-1	TGTGCCAGCAGACTTCAGGGGGACACTGAAGCTTTCTTT	CASRLQGDTEAFF
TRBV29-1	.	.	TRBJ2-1	TGCAGCGTTGAAGATCCAGGGCGGGGCTACAATGAGCAGTTCTTC	CSVEDPGRGYNEQFF
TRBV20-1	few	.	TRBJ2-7	TGCAGTGCCCTACCCGGGACAGGACTAGCCAGTGGCTACGAGCAGTACTTC	CSALPGTGLASGYEQYF
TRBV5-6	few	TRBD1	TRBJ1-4	TGTGCCAGCAGCTTGGGAGACAGGGGGGATGAAAAACTGTTTTTT	CASSLGDRGDEKLFF
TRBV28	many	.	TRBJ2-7	TGTGCCAGCAGGTCCATGGACAGCCACGAGCAGTACTTC	CASRSMDSHEQYF
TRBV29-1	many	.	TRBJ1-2	TGCAGCGTTGTCACGGGCTATGGCTACACCTTC	CSVVTGYGYTF
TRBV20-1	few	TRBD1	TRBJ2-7	TGCAGTGCCCCGGACAGGGAGAAGACCTACGAGCAGTACTTC	CSAPDREKTYEQYF
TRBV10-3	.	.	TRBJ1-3	TGTGCCATCAGTGAGGTTAGACAGAGCTCTGGAAACACCATATATTTT	CAISEVRQSSGNTIYF
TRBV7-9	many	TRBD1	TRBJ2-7	TGTGCCAGCAGCTTAGGACCGGGACAGGGGCTCCACGAGCAGTACTTC	CASSLGPGQGLHEQYF
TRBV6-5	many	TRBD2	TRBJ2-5	TGTGCCAGCAGTTACGGGCTAGCGGGAATCCTCCAAGAGACCCAGTACTTC	CASSYGLAGILQETQYF
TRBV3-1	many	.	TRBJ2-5	TGTGCCAGCAGCCAAGGATGGTCCGGAGAGACCCAGTACTTC	CASSQGWSGETQYF
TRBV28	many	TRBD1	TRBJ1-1	TGTGCCAGCAGGGAACAGGGGGCAAGGGACACTGAAGCTTTCTTT	CASREQGARDTEAFF
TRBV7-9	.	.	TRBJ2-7	TGTGCCAGCAGCCCCCAGGGTACTGTGGACGAGCAGTACTTC	CASSPQGTVDEQYF
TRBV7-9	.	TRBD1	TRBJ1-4	TGTGCCAGCAGCTTAGGACAGGGGAATCGGGATGAAAAACTGTTTTTT	CASSLGQGNRDEKLFF
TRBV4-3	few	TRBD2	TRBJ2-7	TGCGCCAGCAGCCAAGAGAGCGGGGAGGTCTACGAGCAGTACTTC	CASSQESGEVYEQYF
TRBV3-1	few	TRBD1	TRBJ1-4	TGTGCCAGCAGCCAAGATTACAGGACAGGGGGCGTAGGGTCAACTAATGAAAAACTGTTTTTT	CASSQDYRTGGVGSTNEKLFF
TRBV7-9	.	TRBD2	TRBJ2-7	TGTGCAGGCGGGACTAGTAGTTACGAGCAGTACTTC	CAGGTSSYEQYF
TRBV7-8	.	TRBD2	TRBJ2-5	TGTGCCAGCAGCTTAGCGGGCGGGAGCCGGGAGACCCAGTACTTC	CASSLAGGSRETQYF
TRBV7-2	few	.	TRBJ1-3	TGTGCCAGCAACCTTGACGGGGCCTCTGGAAACACCATATATTTT	CASNLDGASGNTIYF